This record looks at one T cell receptor (beta chain) sequence and its context. A junction end diverges from the germline sequence, so it may reflect a read error. This entry belongs to a study of PD-L1 blockade in urothelial cancer. Study in general: Patients took up atezolizumab at some point between 2014 and 2015 at 1,200 mg intravenously every 3 weeks. Men with urothelial cancer arising in the bladder made up about 90% of the roughly 29 patients.

Specified time point: pretreatment peripheral blood. Urothelial carcinoma in patients was locally advanced or metastatic. The CDR3 has 13 amino acids. From germline, CDR1 is LNHDA and CDR2 SQIVND (reference sequence). Libraries were prepared by immunoSEQ multiplex PCR; TCRdb keeps only in-frame clonotypes and omits some of them. The profile shows approximately 94,000 clones, roughly 84% of them singletons. The sample here was PBMCs, taken around atezolizumab (anti-PD-L1) treatment. The J gene is TRBJ2-7, the V gene TRBV19, with 9 bases aligning to TRBD1. The sequence was collected from a man in his 60s with urothelial cancer. This CDR3 is CASSLGQGTPGAF. The CDR3 DNA sequence: TGTGCCAGTAGTCTCGGACAGGGGACCCCTGGGGCTTTC.